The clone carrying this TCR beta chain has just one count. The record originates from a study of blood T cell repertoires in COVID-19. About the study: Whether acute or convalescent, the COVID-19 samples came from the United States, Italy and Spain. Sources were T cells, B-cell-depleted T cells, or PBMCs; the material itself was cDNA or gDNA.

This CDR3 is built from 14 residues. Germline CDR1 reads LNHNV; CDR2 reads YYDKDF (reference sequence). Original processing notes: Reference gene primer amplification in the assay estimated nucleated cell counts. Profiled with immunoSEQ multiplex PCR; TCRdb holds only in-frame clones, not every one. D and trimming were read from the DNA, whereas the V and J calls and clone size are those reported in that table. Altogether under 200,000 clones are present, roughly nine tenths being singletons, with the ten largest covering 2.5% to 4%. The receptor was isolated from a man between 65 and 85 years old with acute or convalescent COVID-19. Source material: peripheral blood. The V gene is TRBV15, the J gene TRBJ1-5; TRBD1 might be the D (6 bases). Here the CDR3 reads CATGTFAGAQPQHF. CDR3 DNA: TGTGCGACCGGGACATTCGCCGGGGCTCAGCCCCAGCATTTT.